This T cell receptor beta chain appears in the sequencing data of a study of cytomegalovirus exposure and HLA in healthy donors. This PCR relied on a set of 60 Vbeta primers and 13 Jbeta primers. The table came from immunoSEQ multiplex PCR; TCRdb's copy has only in-frame clones and leaves some out. The table lists about 150,000 clones, roughly 80% of them singletons, with 3% to 4% in the top ten. CDR1 is GTSNPN and CDR2 is SVGIG in the germline V gene (reference sequence). V dropped 7 bases and J dropped 0; count of bases not matched to a gene: 8. CDR3 length equals 15 residues. The chain links TRBV30 to TRBJ1-4, with 7 bases matching TRBD1. This clonotype was sampled from a woman between 35 and 50 years old in good health and CMV-seronegative. Material: PBMCs. The CDR3 DNA is TGTGCCTATGACAGGGCAACTCCAACTAATGAAAAACTGTTTTTT. Translation: CAYDRATPTNEKLFF.